This T cell receptor (beta chain) stems from a study of T cells in Graves' hyperthyroidism and ophthalmopathy. Study at large: Peripheral blood was collected at initial diagnosis, before any treatment. Overall study findings and caveats: Ophthalmopathy, as predicted by the model, came a median roughly 6.3 months after the prediction. Most thyroid clonotypes expanded above 0.001 were also detected in blood.

The CDR3 has 15 amino acids. The germline CDR1 and CDR2 sequences are SGHAT and FQNNGV. Trimming stripped 1 base from V and 8 bases from J, with 15 bases between. With respect to this clonotype: Its antigen remains unknown.

Researchers barred patients who had uncontrolled infection, other autoimmune disease, pregnancy or lactation. TCR beta CDR3 region amplification was performed from RNA transcripts. The HTBI primer set drove a first-round RT-PCR of the TCR CDR3. TCRdb reanalysed the multiplex PCR reads using MiXCR and keeps one entry per CDR3 protein. Counted here are roughly 110,000 distinct CDR3 sequences, about a sixth occurring once; the ten biggest clones make up about 44%. This TCR derives from a woman between 45 and 65 years old with Graves' hyperthyroidism. V and J are TRBV11-2 and TRBJ2-1, with no clear D. The material sequenced was blood. Here the CDR3 reads CASSLGSLVSHEQFF. In DNA form, the CDR3 reads TGTGCCAGCAGCTTAGGAAGCTTAGTCTCCCATGAGCAGTTCTTC.